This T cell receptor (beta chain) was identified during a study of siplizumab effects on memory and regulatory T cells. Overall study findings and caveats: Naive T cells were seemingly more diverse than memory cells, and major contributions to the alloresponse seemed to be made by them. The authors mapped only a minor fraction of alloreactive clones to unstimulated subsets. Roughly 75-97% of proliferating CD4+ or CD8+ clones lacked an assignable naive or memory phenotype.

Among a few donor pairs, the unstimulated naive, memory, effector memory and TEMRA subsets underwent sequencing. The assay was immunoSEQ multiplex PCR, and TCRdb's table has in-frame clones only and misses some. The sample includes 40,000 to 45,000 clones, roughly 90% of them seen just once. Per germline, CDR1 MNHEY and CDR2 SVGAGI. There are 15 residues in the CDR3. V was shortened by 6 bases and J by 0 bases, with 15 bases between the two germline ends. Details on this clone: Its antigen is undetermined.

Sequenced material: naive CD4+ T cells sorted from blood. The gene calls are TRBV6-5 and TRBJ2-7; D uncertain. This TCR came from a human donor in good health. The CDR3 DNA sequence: TGTGCCAGCAGGGGGATGTACCTGGGCTCCTACGAGCAGTACTTC. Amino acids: CASRGMYLGSYEQYF.